Following are 8 T cell receptor beta chains from one sample sequenced in a study of regulatory T cells in long-lasting Graves disease. Building the TCR beta libraries relied on iRepertoire HTBI primers, and CDR3 regions underwent Arm-PCR. MiXCR was run by TCRdb on the multiplex PCR reads, yielding one entry per CDR3 protein. The sample includes 450,000 to 600,000 distinct CDR3 sequences, around 15% seen only once; the top ten take 12%. Time point in this sample: newly diagnosed GD, antithyroid drugs for less than 3 months. Preparation of the TCR library used RNA extracted from PBMCs. The same specimen was also included in a second study, on T cells in Graves' hyperthyroidism and ophthalmopathy.

The sequencing used peripheral blood mononuclear cells (PBMCs), collected at new diagnosis, from a patient treated with antithyroid drugs. The receptors here all came from a man between 40 and 49 years old with Graves disease.

This clonotype has ten or more counts. The chain links TRBV20-1 to TRBJ1-5, with a tentative D call TRBD1 (5 bases). Trimming took 5 bases from V and 6 from J, leaving 20 bases between them. Germline CDR1 and CDR2: DFQATT and SNEGSKA (reference sequence). This CDR3 region has 15 residues. The CDR3 spells CSAPTPTGGGQPQHF. CDR3 sequence (DNA): TGCAGTGCTCCTACCCCGACCGGGGGGGGTCAGCCCCAGCATTTT.

There are many counts of this clonotype. This chain connects TRBV12-3 or TRBV12-4 to TRBJ1-2, with no clear D. V was shortened by 7 bases and J by 4 bases, with 16 bases between the two germline ends. This CDR3 has 14 amino acids. The CDR3 sequence is CASTPPWARYGYTF. The CDR3 DNA sequence: TGTGCCAGCACTCCCCCGTGGGCGCGCTATGGCTACACCTTC.

This clonotype was detected ten times or more. This chain links TRBV20-1 with TRBJ2-7; the D gene could be TRBD1 or TRBD2 (6 bases each). This CDR3 has 14 amino acids. Germline V gene data show CDR1 as DFQATT and CDR2 as SNEGSKA (reference sequence). The V and J ends lost 4 bases and 2 bases respectively, with 15 bases between them. The CDR3 nucleotides are TGCAGTGCTAAAATGGCGGGACAACCCTACGAGCAGTACTTC. Protein product: CSAKMAGQPYEQYF.

This clonotype was seen ten or more times. This chain joins TRBV18 and TRBJ1-3, with D unclear. Trimming removed 8 bases from V and 4 bases from J, with 12 bases in between. Germline assignment: CDR1 KGHSH and CDR2 LQKENI. This CDR3 spans 13 amino acids. The DNA for the CDR3 is TGTGCCAGCAGCTTAGGCCAGGGAAACACCATATATTTT. Residues: CASSLGQGNTIYF.

The chain uses TRBV5-4 and TRBJ2-7, with TRBD2 matching 12 bases. The CDR3 length is 16 residues. Germline V gives CDR1 SGHNT, CDR2 YYREEE (reference sequence). V lost 2 bases and J lost 7; bases outside the gene matches: 10. This chain's CDR3 is CASSLGLAGGPGEQYF. In DNA form, the CDR3 reads TGTGCCAGCAGCTTAGGGCTAGCGGGAGGGCCGGGGGAGCAGTACTTC.

At least ten counts were recorded for this clonotype. The V call is TRBV28, the J call TRBJ2-7, with 8 bases fitting TRBD1. This CDR3 region has 14 residues. Germline V gene sequence: CDR1 MDHEN, CDR2 SYDVKM. The ends lost 7 bases at V and 4 bases at J; junction bases unmatched: 9. CDR3 nucleotide sequence: TGTGCCAGCACCAGACAGGGGCTTTTGTACGAGCAGTACTTC. As protein: CASTRQGLLYEQYF.

This clonotype has at least ten counts. The rearrangement uses TRBV12-3 or TRBV12-4 and TRBJ2-3, with D tentatively TRBD2 (5 bases). The CDR3 has 16 amino acids. Between the trimmed V and J ends, which lost 1 base and 2 bases, there was a span of 13 bases. DNA for the CDR3: TGTGCCAGCAGTTTAGGAGCAGGAGGAATCACAGATACGCAGTATTTT. It translates to CASSLGAGGITDTQYF.

The gene calls are TRBV29-1 and TRBJ2-2, with 12 bases aligning to TRBD2. V shed 4 bases, J shed 7 bases, and the junction held 4 bases outside the gene matches. CDR1 SQVTM and CDR2 ANQGSEA come from the germline V gene. This CDR3 comprises 14 residues. CDR3 protein: CSVGTSGKGGELFF. Here the CDR3 DNA reads TGCAGCGTTGGGACTAGCGGGAAGGGCGGGGAGCTGTTTTTT.